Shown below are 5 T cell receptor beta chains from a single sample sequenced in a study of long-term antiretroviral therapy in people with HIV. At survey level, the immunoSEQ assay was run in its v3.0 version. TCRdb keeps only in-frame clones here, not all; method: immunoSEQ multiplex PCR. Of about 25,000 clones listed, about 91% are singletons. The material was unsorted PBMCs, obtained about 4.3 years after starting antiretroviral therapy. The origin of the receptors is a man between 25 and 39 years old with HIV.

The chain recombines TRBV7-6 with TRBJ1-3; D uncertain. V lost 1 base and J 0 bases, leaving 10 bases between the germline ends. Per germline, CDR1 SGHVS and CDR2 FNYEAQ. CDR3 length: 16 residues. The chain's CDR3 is CASSLGQAYSGNTIYF. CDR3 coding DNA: TGTGCCAGCAGCTTAGGGCAGGCCTACTCTGGAAACACCATATATTTT.

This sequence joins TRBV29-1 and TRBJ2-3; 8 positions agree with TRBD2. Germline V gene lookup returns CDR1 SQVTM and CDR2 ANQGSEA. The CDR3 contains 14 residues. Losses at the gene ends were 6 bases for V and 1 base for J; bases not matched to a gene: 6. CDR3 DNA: TGCAGCGTCGAACTTAGCGGGGGCACAGATACGCAGTATTTT. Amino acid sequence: CSVELSGGTDTQYF.

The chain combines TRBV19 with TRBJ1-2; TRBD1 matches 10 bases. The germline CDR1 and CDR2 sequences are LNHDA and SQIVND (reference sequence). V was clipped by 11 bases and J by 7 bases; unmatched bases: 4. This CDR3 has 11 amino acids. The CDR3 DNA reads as TGTGCCTGCCGACAGGGGGCTGGCTACACCTTC. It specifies CACRQGAGYTF.

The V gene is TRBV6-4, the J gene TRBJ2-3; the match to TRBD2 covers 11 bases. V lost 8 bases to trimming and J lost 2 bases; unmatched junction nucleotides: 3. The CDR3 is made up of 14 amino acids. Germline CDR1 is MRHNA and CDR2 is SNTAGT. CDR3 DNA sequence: TGTGCCAGCGCGACTAGCGGGGCCACAGATACGCAGTATTTT. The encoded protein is CASATSGATDTQYF.

CDR3 loop: CASSLGDILDEQYF. The CDR3 DNA sequence: TGTGCCAGCAGCTTGGGGGATATCCTAGACGAGCAGTACTTC. This rearrangement joins TRBV7-8 to TRBJ2-7, with D possibly called TRBD1 or TRBD2 (5 bases each). This CDR3 contains 14 residues. V was cut by 3 bases and J by 5 bases, with 14 bases left in between. The germline CDR1 and CDR2 sequences are SGHVS and FQNEAQ.